This TCR beta chain originates from a study of control samples from healthy donors and cancer patients. The method was immunoSEQ multiplex PCR; TCRdb's version includes in-frame clones alone and lacks a portion of them. The table has more than 140,000 clones, roughly 94% seen once. This TCR derives from a man aged 40-49 years in good health. Sample: blood.

The DNA for the CDR3 is TGTGCCAGCAGTCGACAGGACTCATCCTACGAGCAGTACTTC. Amino acid sequence: CASSRQDSSYEQYF. V gene TRBV28 combines with J gene TRBJ2-7; weak D call: TRBD1 (6 bases). The CDR3 length is 14 residues. Germline lookup yields CDR1 MDHEN and CDR2 SYDVKM. Trimming removed 5 bases at V and 1 base at J, with 12 bases between.